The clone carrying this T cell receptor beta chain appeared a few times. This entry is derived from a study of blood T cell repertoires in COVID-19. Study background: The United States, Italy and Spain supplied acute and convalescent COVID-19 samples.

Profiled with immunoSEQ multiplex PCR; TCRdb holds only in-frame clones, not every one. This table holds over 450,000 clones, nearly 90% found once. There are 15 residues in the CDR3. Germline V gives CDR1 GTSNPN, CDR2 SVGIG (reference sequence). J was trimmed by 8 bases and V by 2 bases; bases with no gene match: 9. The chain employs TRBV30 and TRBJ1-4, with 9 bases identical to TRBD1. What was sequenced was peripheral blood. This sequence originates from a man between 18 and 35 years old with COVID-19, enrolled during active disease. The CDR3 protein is CAWSSSPGQGEKLFF. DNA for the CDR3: TGTGCCTGGAGTTCCTCCCCGGGACAGGGAGAAAAACTGTTTTTT.